Listed below are T cell receptor beta chains from one sample, sequenced in a study of cytotoxic CD8 clonotypes in ibrutinib-treated CLL. This table comes from immunoSEQ multiplex PCR, and its TCRdb copy is limited to in-frame clones, with some not included. The sample shows some 160,000 clones, approximately 80% of them seen only once. Source: PBMCs, taken after 12 months of ibrutinib treatment. Receptors originate from a human donor with chronic lymphocytic leukemia. CDR3s include the opening cysteine and the closing phenylalanine or tryptophan. The D gene is left open where the match is weak. Clone size is shown for a subset of rows, as once, few, many or a class of expanded clone.

TRBD1,TRBV25-1,NA,TRBJ1-2,CASRSDTRGRHGYTF,TGTGCCAGCAGATCGGATACCAGGGGGCGGCATGGCTACACCTTC
NA,TRBV25-1,NA,TRBJ2-2,CASSEYRTANTGELFF,TGTGCCAGCAGTGAATACCGCACCGCGAACACCGGGGAGCTGTTTTTT
NA,TRBV6-8,NA,TRBJ2-4,CASSYRSASSTLPVAKNIQYF,TGTGCCAGCAGTTACCGATCGGCTAGCTCCACCCTTCCCGTAGCCAAAAACATTCAGTACTTC
NA,TRBV27,NA,TRBJ1-2,CASKIGGTNGRGYTF,TGTGCCAGCAAAATCGGCGGGACTAACGGGCGGGGCTACACCTTC
NA,TRBV19,NA,TRBJ2-7,CASSISDRASYEQYF,TGTGCCAGTAGTATTAGTGACAGAGCGTCCTACGAGCAGTACTTC
NA,TRBV19,NA,TRBJ2-1,CASGDDLGVNEQFF,TGTGCCAGCGGGGACGACCTCGGCGTTAATGAGCAGTTCTTC
NA,TRBV6-6,once,TRBJ1-1,CASSYQVTEAFF,TGTGCCAGCAGTTACCAGGTCACTGAAGCTTTCTTT
NA,TRBV10-3,NA,TRBJ1-5,CAISESRGGNQPQHF,TGTGCCATCAGTGAGTCGAGGGGTGGCAATCAGCCCCAGCATTTT
NA,TRBV30,NA,TRBJ1-6,CAWSVRPGDNSPLHF,TGTGCCTGGAGTGTACGGCCAGGCGATAATTCACCCCTCCACTTT
NA,TRBV6-1,NA,TRBJ1-5,CASAGEGNQPQHF,TGTGCCAGCGCGGGGGAGGGGAATCAGCCCCAGCATTTT
TRBD2,TRBV4-3,NA,TRBJ2-7,CASSPGLAGGEQYF,TGCGCCAGCAGCCCGGGACTAGCGGGGGGCGAGCAGTACTTC
NA,TRBV15,NA,TRBJ2-3,CATATPDVTGTDTQYF,TGTGCCACCGCTACACCGGACGTAACGGGCACAGATACGCAGTATTTT
NA,TRBV30,once,TRBJ1-3,CAWSVPYGTAGNTIYF,TGTGCCTGGAGTGTACCCTACGGTACAGCCGGAAACACCATATATTTT
NA,TRBV9,NA,TRBJ1-3,CATGSEAFGSGNTIYF,TGTGCCACCGGCAGCGAGGCCTTCGGCTCTGGAAACACCATATATTTT
NA,TRBV28,NA,TRBJ1-2,CASRTLQGVVNYGYTF,TGTGCCAGCAGAACATTACAGGGAGTTGTGAACTATGGCTACACCTTC
NA,TRBV5-6,NA,TRBJ1-2,CASSLGGGARVGYTF,TGTGCCAGCAGCTTGGGAGGCGGGGCGCGTGTAGGCTACACCTTC